A selection of T cell receptor beta chains follows, all from one sample in a study of cytomegalovirus exposure and HLA in healthy donors. Sequencing used immunoSEQ multiplex PCR; TCRdb keeps in-frame clones, though not all of them. The sample lists under 150,000 clones; roughly 80% were seen once. The specimen was PBMCs. All receptors come from a woman aged 50 to 65 in good health and CMV-seropositive. Each CDR3 is given with its conserved first and last residue. D genes are given only for firm matches. For some rows the clone size is stated as once, few or many, or as a class when expanded; others skip it.

>-|-|TRBJ2-1|TRBV6-5
CASSYSSQGNEQFF
TGTGCCAGCAGTTACTCGTCCCAGGGCAATGAGCAGTTCTTC
>TRBD1|once|TRBJ2-1|TRBV19
CASSRTGVNSYNEQFF
TGTGCCAGTAGTAGGACAGGGGTTAACTCCTACAATGAGCAGTTCTTC
>TRBD1|once|TRBJ1-2|TRBV15
CATSRDTGVGGYTF
TGTGCCACCAGCAGAGATACAGGGGTGGGTGGCTACACCTTC
>TRBD1|many|TRBJ2-2|TRBV5-4
CASSLEQGYTGELFF
TGTGCCAGCAGCTTGGAACAGGGGTACACCGGGGAGCTGTTTTTT
>-|-|TRBJ1-1|TRBV7-4
CASSLCYRCGGAFF
TGTGCCAGCAGCTTATGTTATCGGTGCGGAGGAGCTTTCTTT
>-|-|TRBJ2-5|TRBV2
CASSLQETQYF
TGTGCCAGCAGCTTACAAGAGACCCAGTACTTC
>TRBD2|-|TRBJ2-2|TRBV9
CASSLPAGGPIGELFF
TGTGCCAGCAGCCTACCAGCGGGGGGGCCGATCGGGGAGCTGTTTTTT
>TRBD1|-|TRBJ2-5|TRBV6-6
CASAGGTETQYF
TGTGCCAGTGCAGGGGGAACGGAGACCCAGTACTTC
>-|-|TRBJ1-1|TRBV6-5
CASSYSGGRSAEAFF
TGTGCCAGCAGTTACTCCGGGGGGCGCAGCGCTGAAGCTTTCTTT
>TRBD1|-|TRBJ2-6|TRBV5-1
CASSPMILGQGGSGANVLTF
TGCGCCAGCAGCCCGATGATACTTGGACAGGGGGGATCTGGGGCCAACGTCCTGACTTTC
>-|-|TRBJ1-6|TRBV5-1
CASSPRGGSSYNSPLHF
TGCGCCAGCAGCCCTCGGGGAGGGAGCTCCTATAATTCACCCCTCCACTTT
>TRBD2|-|TRBJ2-1|TRBV5-1
CASSPTERGGSEQFF
TGCGCCAGCAGCCCCACGGAGCGGGGGGGCAGTGAGCAGTTCTTC
>-|-|TRBJ2-7|TRBV7-9
CASSSMYEQYF
TGTGCCAGCAGCTCAATGTACGAGCAGTACTTC
>-|-|TRBJ1-1|TRBV5-6
CASNNWGRGTEAFF
TGTGCCAGCAACAACTGGGGGCGAGGGACTGAAGCTTTCTTT
>-|-|TRBJ2-2|TRBV19
CASSLQGNTGELFF
TGTGCCAGTAGTCTGCAGGGTAACACCGGGGAGCTGTTTTTT
>-|-|TRBJ2-3|TRBV7-2
CASSPGSLTDTQYF
TGTGCCAGCAGCCCGGGGTCACTCACAGATACGCAGTATTTT
>-|-|TRBJ1-1|TRBV7-9
CASSFVTETNTEAFF
TGTGCCAGCAGCTTTGTTACAGAAACTAACACTGAAGCTTTCTTT
>-|few|TRBJ1-2|TRBV4-1
CASSQVGQNYGYTF
TGCGCCAGCAGCCAGGTTGGCCAGAACTATGGCTACACCTTC
>-|-|TRBJ1-2|TRBV6-5
CASSYQRWGYTF
TGTGCCAGCAGTTACCAGAGGTGGGGCTACACCTTC
>TRBD1|-|TRBJ1-3|TRBV23-1
CASSQPPAGTGVSGNTIYF
TGCGCCAGCAGTCAACCACCTGCGGGGACAGGGGTCTCTGGAAACACCATATATTTT
>TRBD2|few|TRBJ2-5|TRBV4-1
CASTPSAGGLAETQYF
TGCGCCAGCACTCCCTCCGCGGGGGGGCTAGCTGAGACCCAGTACTTC
>-|-|TRBJ1-2|TRBV18
CASSPAGERGGYTF
TGTGCCAGCTCACCAGCAGGGGAGAGAGGGGGCTACACCTTC
>-|-|TRBJ2-1|TRBV9
CASSVSSSGQFF
TGTGCCAGCAGCGTAAGTAGCTCTGGGCAGTTCTTC
>TRBD1|few|TRBJ1-4|TRBV6-4
CASRPGQGDEKLFF
TGTGCCAGCAGGCCGGGACAGGGGGATGAAAAACTGTTTTTT
>TRBD1|-|TRBJ2-3|TRBV5-1
CATAPSAGGTDTQYF
TGCGCCACCGCCCCCTCGGCAGGGGGTACAGATACGCAGTATTTT
>-|-|TRBJ2-7|TRBV7-9
CASSLLQDSYEQYF
TGTGCCAGCAGCTTACTACAGGACTCCTACGAGCAGTACTTC
>-|-|TRBJ1-5|TRBV28
CASSLFAGVTSGGQPQHF
TGTGCCAGCAGCCTATTCGCAGGGGTGACTTCTGGGGGTCAGCCCCAGCATTTT
>TRBD1|-|TRBJ2-3|TRBV15
CATSRDRGLTDTQYF
TGTGCCACCAGCAGAGACAGGGGGCTCACAGATACGCAGTATTTT
>-|-|TRBJ2-3|TRBV7-8
CASSRSSTDTQYF
TGTGCCAGCAGCCGGTCTAGCACAGATACGCAGTATTTT
>-|-|TRBJ2-3|TRBV9
CASSVGTQGITDTQYF
TGTGCCAGCAGCGTTGGGACTCAGGGTATAACAGATACGCAGTATTTT
>TRBD2|few|TRBJ2-1|TRBV6-1
CASSETSGSYNEQFF
TGTGCCAGCAGTGAGACTAGCGGCTCCTACAATGAGCAGTTCTTC
>-|-|TRBJ2-2|TRBV5-1
CASSDRRVPGPNTGELFF
TGCGCCAGCAGCGACAGACGAGTCCCGGGCCCGAACACCGGGGAGCTGTTTTTT